The rows below give T cell receptor beta chains drawn from one sample of a study of identical twins. TCRdb re-called the 5' RACE reads through MiXCR, storing one row per CDR3 protein. The sample yields hundreds of thousands of distinct CDR3 sequences, less than 10% seen once. A further study also used this sample, focusing on yellow fever vaccine responses in identical twins.

Specimen: PBMCs. These TCRs come from a woman between 18 and 30 years old in good health. Both conserved end residues are part of each CDR3. D genes are given only for firm matches. Clone size is not always given. Where it is, it says once, few, many or a class for expanded clones.

len	d_gene	j_gene	v_gene	abundance	CDR3aa	CDR3nt
15	TRBD2	TRBJ2-3	TRBV7-3	many	CASSLRGGGPDTQYF	TGTGCCAGCAGCTTAAGAGGCGGGGGGCCAGATACGCAGTATTTT
14	NA	TRBJ2-1	TRBV7-2	NA	CASSFVGSYNEQFF	TGTGCCAGCAGCTTCGTCGGCTCCTACAATGAGCAGTTCTTC
15	NA	TRBJ2-7	TRBV29-1	NA	CSVEDGREVCYEQYF	TGCAGCGTTGAAGATGGTAGGGAAGTTTGCTACGAGCAGTACTTC
14	NA	TRBJ2-7	TRBV5-1	few	CASSLTADSYEQYF	TGCGCCAGCAGCTTGACAGCTGACTCCTACGAGCAGTACTTC
16	TRBD1	TRBJ1-2	TRBV3-1	NA	CASSQYRDRRFYGYTF	TGTGCCAGCAGCCAATATAGGGACAGGCGCTTTTATGGCTACACCTTC
15	NA	TRBJ2-3	TRBV21-1	few	CASTHQGGFTDTQYF	TGTGCCAGCACCCACCAGGGGGGTTTCACAGATACGCAGTATTTT
18	NA	TRBJ2-6	TRBV5-1	many	CASSFGPEQGSGANVLTF	TGCGCCAGCAGCTTCGGTCCCGAACAAGGCTCTGGGGCCAACGTCCTGACTTTC
15	TRBD2	TRBJ2-1	TRBV12-3/TRBV12-4	many	CASSQTSGGYNEQFF	TGTGCCAGCAGTCAGACTAGCGGGGGTTACAATGAGCAGTTCTTC
15	TRBD1	TRBJ2-7	TRBV15	NA	CATSRGTGVSYEQYF	TGTGCCACCAGCAGGGGGACAGGGGTATCCTACGAGCAGTACTTC
19	TRBD1	TRBJ2-7	TRBV7-6	few	CASSLAGTGQTSTYDEQYF	TGTGCCAGCAGCTTAGCTGGCACGGGACAGACAAGTACGTATGACGAGCAGTACTTC
18	TRBD2	TRBJ2-2	TRBV11-2	few	CASSPNPGTSGNTGELFF	TGTGCCAGCAGCCCTAACCCTGGGACTAGCGGGAACACCGGGGAGCTGTTTTTT
16	NA	TRBJ2-1	TRBV5-1	many	CASSFGSLSGKDEQFF	TGCGCCAGCAGCTTTGGTAGCCTTTCGGGGAAGGATGAGCAGTTCTTC
14	NA	TRBJ1-1	TRBV7-2	many	CASSLVAGRTEAFF	TGTGCCAGCAGCTTAGTGGCAGGGCGCACTGAAGCTTTCTTT
13	TRBD1	TRBJ1-1	TRBV28	few	CASRPDRGTEAFF	TGTGCCAGCAGACCCGACAGGGGAACTGAAGCTTTCTTT
16	NA	TRBJ1-5	TRBV20-1	many	CSAREFGVNSNQPQHF	TGCAGTGCTAGAGAATTCGGAGTAAATAGCAATCAGCCCCAGCATTTT